The present T cell receptor (beta chain) was sequenced within a study of CD8+ T cells in alopecia areata. CDR1 and CDR2 from the germline V gene are SQVTM and ANQGSEA. CDR3 size: 13 residues. Treatment here: oral pan-JAK inhibitor, 5-10 mg twice daily. The study team obtained lesional scalp punch biopsies and peripheral blood from alopecia areata patients. Extracted RNA was reverse transcribed, and the resulting cDNA served as sequencing template. Some clones are missing from TCRdb's copy, which holds only in-frame ones; the method was immunoSEQ multiplex PCR. The table has approximately 200,000 clones, about three fifths seen once.

This chain joins TRBV29-1 and TRBJ2-4; perhaps TRBD1 as D (5 bases). Sequenced here: CD4+ T cells sorted from blood, sampled at week 4, from a patient treated with tofacitinib. The TCR comes from a human donor with alopecia areata. CDR3: CSVREGAKNIQYF. Written as DNA, the CDR3 is TGCAGTGTCAGGGAAGGGGCCAAAAACATTCAGTACTTC. Based on the CDR3 plus reference TRBV29-1 and TRBJ2-4, the full variable domain is SAVISQKPSRDICQRGTSLTIQCQVDSQVTMMFWYRQQPGQSLTLIATANQGSEATYESGFVIDKFPISRPNLTFSTLTVSNMSPEDSSIYLCSVREGAKNIQYFGAGTRLSVL.